The 21 T cell receptor beta chains below all came from one sample that was sequenced in a study of T cells after posttransplantation cyclophosphamide. Assay: immunoSEQ multiplex PCR; the TCRdb copy retains only in-frame clones and omits some. The sample records about 18,000 clones, 77% being singletons. Treatment was busulfan-fludarabine conditioning, a marrow graft, and cyclophosphamide on days +3 and +4. Sequencing was performed on CD8+ T cells sorted from PBMCs, taken roughly 250 weeks after a stem cell transplant with posttransplant cyclophosphamide. These receptors were taken from a female patient aged 40-49 years who received an allogeneic stem cell transplant from a related donor, was CMV-positive, and had no GVHD. These T cells may partly come from the graft donor.

The genes are TRBV28 and TRBJ2-7; 9 bases fit TRBD1. Trimming took 3 bases from V and 0 from J; bases not matched to a gene: 3. The CDR3 contains 15 residues. Per the germline V gene, CDR1 is MDHEN and CDR2 is SYDVKM. The CDR3 region has the DNA TGTGCCAGCAGTTTCGGGACAGGGAGCTCCTACGAGCAGTACTTC. Its protein is CASSFGTGSSYEQYF.

This chain connects TRBV11-2 to TRBJ1-1; a possible D gene is TRBD1 (6 bases). The V and J ends lost 4 bases and 11 bases respectively, with 17 bases between them. The germline CDR1 and CDR2 sequences are SGHAT and FQNNGV. The CDR3 consists of 13 residues. Here the CDR3 DNA reads TGTGCCAGCAGCTCCCGCTCAACAGGGTGGGCTTTCTTT. This translates into CASSSRSTGWAFF.

V usage is TRBV5-4 and J usage is TRBJ2-3; tentative D call: TRBD2 (6 bases). The CDR3 covers 15 residues. Germline values: CDR1 SGHNT, CDR2 YYREEE (reference sequence). Trimming cost V 4 bases and J 3 bases, with 15 bases left between them. CDR3: CASSQPGLPTDTQYF. The CDR3, as DNA: TGTGCCAGCAGCCAGCCGGGACTGCCTACAGATACGCAGTATTTT.

This clone turned up a few times. The V call is TRBV7-3, the J call TRBJ1-1; D gene uncertain. The V gene's germline CDR1 is SGHTA and CDR2 FQGTGA. CDR3 length equals 12 residues. Trimming took off 3 bases at V and 1 base at J, with 3 bases between the two ends. The CDR3 nucleotides read TGTGCCAGCAGCTTCGGGAACACTGAAGCTTTCTTT. It translates to CASSFGNTEAFF.

The chain has TRBV10-1 and TRBJ2-7; D is undetermined. Trimming took off 4 bases at V and 3 bases at J, with 10 bases between the two ends. The CDR3 extends over 13 amino acids. CDR1 and CDR2 from the germline V gene are WNHNN and SYGVQD (reference sequence). Here the CDR3 DNA reads TGCGCCAGCAGTGTTGGCAGAGGCTACGAGCAGTACTTC. Protein product: CASSVGRGYEQYF.

This chain joins TRBV14 and TRBJ1-4; D uncertain. Trimming took 4 bases from V and 4 from J, leaving 10 bases between them. There are 14 residues in the CDR3. Germline V gene lookup returns CDR1 SGHDN and CDR2 FVKESK. The CDR3 DNA is TGTGCCAGCAGCCCTCAGCGTGGTAATGAAAAACTGTTTTTT. Translation: CASSPQRGNEKLFF. Supplemented by reference TRBV14 and TRBJ1-4, the full variable domain reads EAGVTQFPSHSVIEKGQTVTLRCDPISGHDNLYWYRRVMGKEIKFLLHFVKESKQDESGMPNNRFLAERTGGTYSTLKVQPAELEDSGVYFCASSPQRGNEKLFFGSGTQLSVL.

The rearrangement joins TRBV23-1 to TRBJ2-5; 7 bases line up with TRBD1. The end of the DNA aligns better with TRBJ2-7, so the J call may be wrong. TRBV23-1 is an ORF for which the function is uncertain. The CDR3 is 14 amino acids. Here the CDR3 reads CASSPGQVSYEQYF. Written as DNA, the CDR3 is TGCGCCAGCAGCCCCGGACAGGTCTCCTACGAGCAGTACTTC.

The genes are TRBV19 and TRBJ1-6; a weak D match, TRBD1 (6 bases). This CDR3 has 14 amino acids. Germline CDR1 LNHDA, CDR2 SQIVND (reference sequence). V dropped 6 bases and J dropped 7 bases, with 13 bases sitting between them. DNA for the CDR3: TGTGCCAGTAGGACGACAGGACTGAATTCACCCCTCCACTTT. Protein: CASRTTGLNSPLHF.

V usage is TRBV7-3 and J usage is TRBJ1-1; 8 bases fit TRBD1. With V trimmed by 6 bases and J by 4 bases, 4 bases remained unmatched. This CDR3 contains 13 residues. The germline V gene has CDR1 SGHTA and CDR2 FQGTGA. DNA for the CDR3: TGTGCCAGCAGTCTCGACAGGGGCACTGAAGCTTTCTTT. Protein product: CASSLDRGTEAFF.

The gene calls are TRBV4-2 and TRBJ1-4; D is uncertain. Per the germline V gene, CDR1 is LGHNA and CDR2 is YNFKEQ. The CDR3 totals 14 residues. Trimming left V 0 bases short and J 0 bases short, with 2 bases between. The CDR3 region is CASSQDATNEKLFF. The CDR3 DNA sequence: TGTGCCAGCAGCCAAGACGCAACTAATGAAAAACTGTTTTTT.

The rearrangement links TRBV28 to TRBJ2-5; 7 nucleotides align to TRBD2. Germline CDR1 MDHEN, CDR2 SYDVKM. The V segment lost 5 bases and the J segment 4 bases; nucleotides outside the gene matches: 16. The CDR3 is 17 amino acids. The CDR3 region has the DNA TGTGCCAGCAGTCCGAACCCTCCGGGACTAATAAGAGAGACCCAGTACTTC. Protein: CASSPNPPGLIRETQYF.

In its sample, this clone was seen once. This chain joins TRBV27 and TRBJ2-3; D is unclear. This CDR3 has 11 amino acids. Germline V gene lookup returns CDR1 MNHEY and CDR2 SMNVEV (reference sequence). CDR3 amino acids: CEVQAWDTQYF. CDR3 coding DNA: TGTGAGGTCCAGGCCTGGGATACGCAGTATTTT.

The chain uses TRBV27 and TRBJ2-7; weak D call: TRBD1 (5 bases). Germline V gene lookup returns CDR1 MNHEY and CDR2 SMNVEV (reference sequence). The CDR3 has 13 residues. Between the trimmed V and J ends, which lost 3 bases and 0 bases, there was a span of 6 bases. The CDR3 nucleotides are TGTGCCAGCAGTTTTCAGGGCTCCTACGAGCAGTACTTC. Its translation is CASSFQGSYEQYF.

The CDR3 loop reads CASIEGLDEKLFF. The CDR3 bases are TGTGCCAGCATCGAGGGACTAGATGAAAAACTGTTTTTT. The V gene is TRBV2, the J gene TRBJ1-4, with D maybe TRBD1 (5 bases). The V end was cut by 7 bases, the J end by 6 bases, with 12 bases between. Germline values: CDR1 SNHLY, CDR2 FYNNEI. This CDR3 region has 13 residues.

This clone was counted only a few times. The chain links TRBV5-1 to TRBJ1-2, with 10 bases aligning to TRBD1. With V trimmed by 3 bases and J by 10 bases, 3 bases remained unmatched. Germline V gene lookup returns CDR1 SGHRS and CDR2 YFSETQ. The CDR3 consists of 12 residues. The CDR3 DNA follows: TGCGCCAGCAGCTCGGGACAGGGGAACTACACCTTC. Its translation: CASSSGQGNYTF.

This clone was recorded a few times. This rearrangement joins TRBV7-6 to TRBJ1-6; TRBD1 matches at 7 bases. In germline, CDR1 is SGHVS, CDR2 FNYEAQ. With 4 bases clipped from V and 11 bases from J, the junction kept 8 bases outside the gene matches. The CDR3 has 14 residues. CDR3 DNA sequence: TGTGCCAGCAGCTCGGACAGGACTTTGGCACCCCTCCACTTT. As protein: CASSSDRTLAPLHF.

V is TRBV11-2 and J is TRBJ2-3; 10 bases match TRBD2. The CDR3 consists of 15 residues. The germline gives CDR1 SGHAT, CDR2 FQNNGV. Unmatched junction bases numbered 3, after V lost 2 bases and J lost 4 bases. CDR3 residues: CASSLSGGVPDTQYF. The CDR3 nucleotides read TGTGCCAGCAGCTTAAGCGGGGGGGTCCCAGATACGCAGTATTTT.

J is TRBJ2-3 and V is TRBV9; D ambiguous. CDR1 is SGDLS and CDR2 is YYNGEE in the germline V gene. The CDR3 is made up of 13 amino acids. V was pared by 3 bases and J by 4 bases, with 9 bases between. The CDR3 nucleotides are TGTGCCAGCAGCGAGATACATCCAGATACGCAGTATTTT. Translated, it gives CASSEIHPDTQYF.

This chain connects TRBV7-2 to TRBJ2-5; 12 bases line up with TRBD2. The length of the CDR3 is 16 residues. Trimming removed 5 bases from V and 5 bases from J; junction bases left unmatched: 9. Germline CDR1 SGHTA, CDR2 FQGNSA. CDR3 loop: CASSLTGLAGGETQYF. The CDR3 nucleotides are TGTGCCAGCAGCCTTACGGGACTAGCGGGTGGTGAGACCCAGTACTTC.

This clone turned up a few times. The chain employs TRBV7-6 and TRBJ2-1; no reliable D call. This CDR3 spans 14 amino acids. Germline loops: CDR1 SGHVS, CDR2 FNYEAQ. Between the trimmed V and J ends, which lost 1 base and 7 bases, there was a span of 11 bases. CDR3 DNA sequence: TGTGCCAGCAGCTTAGGGCACTATGGGAATGAGCAGTTCTTC. It codes for CASSLGHYGNEQFF.

This sequence joins TRBV4-3 and TRBJ2-7, with a weak D call TRBD2 (5 bases). The CDR3 has 15 residues. V was clipped by 0 bases and J by 0 bases, with 9 bases between them. Germline V gene sequence: CDR1 LGHNA, CDR2 YSLEER. In nucleotides, the CDR3 is TGCGCCAGCAGCCAAGACTATGAGGGCTCCTACGAGCAGTACTTC. Its protein is CASSQDYEGSYEQYF.